The following is a T cell receptor beta chain sequence with its context. Its target is unknown. The sample originates from a study of CD8+ T cells in alopecia areata. Study-wide background: Treatment comprised oral tofacitinib, 5 to 10 mg twice daily, in treated patients. The protocol delivered tofacitinib for 6 to 18 months, then withdrew it for 6 months.

The J segment lost 4 bases and the V segment lost 3 bases, leaving 3 bases of the junction unmatched. This CDR3 is built from 16 residues. Germline V gives CDR1 MGHRA, CDR2 YSYEKL. Noted treatment: oral pan-JAK inhibitor, 5-10 mg twice daily. Specimens obtained from alopecia areata patients comprised lesional scalp punch biopsies and peripheral blood. cDNA serving as the sequencing template came from extracted, reverse transcribed RNA. The method was immunoSEQ multiplex PCR; TCRdb's version includes in-frame clones alone and lacks a portion of them. The repertoire has about 42,000 clones, 80% to 95% of them found once; the top ten carry approximately 17%. Study-wide results and caveats: In scalp and blood during tofacitinib, many expanded lesional clones persisted.

This sequence joins TRBV4-1 and TRBJ2-3; 14 bases are shared with TRBD2. The source was CD8+ T cells sorted from blood, collected at week 24, from a patient treated with tofacitinib. The receptor comes from a human donor with alopecia areata. The chain's CDR3 is CASSQGLAGESDTQYF. CDR3 nucleotides: TGCGCCAGCAGCCAGGGACTAGCGGGGGAGTCAGATACGCAGTATTTT.